This TCR beta chain was found in a study of blood T cell repertoires in COVID-19. Study details: Donors in the United States, Italy and Spain gave samples during acute or convalescent COVID-19.

Enrollees, about 18 to 89 years old, lived in 24 US areas. Per the study methods: Reference gene primer amplification gave nucleated cell count estimates. Method: immunoSEQ multiplex PCR; TCRdb's copy keeps in-frame clones and lacks some. The V and J calls and clone size were taken over from that table, and D and trimming were inferred from the DNA. The sample holds around 300,000 clones, approximately 90% seen once. The CDR3 covers 15 residues. V shed 2 bases and J shed 6 bases, with 14 bases lying between them. Germline CDR1 reads SGHTA; CDR2 reads FQGTGA. The source of this sequence is a young woman who had recovered from COVID-19. The sample comprised PBMCs or T cells enriched from blood (not recorded which). V and J are TRBV7-3 and TRBJ2-1, with D possibly matching TRBD1 (5 bases). CDR3 in amino acids: CASSLALTGFNEQFF. Written as DNA, the CDR3 is TGTGCCAGCAGCTTAGCCCTTACAGGTTTCAATGAGCAGTTCTTC.